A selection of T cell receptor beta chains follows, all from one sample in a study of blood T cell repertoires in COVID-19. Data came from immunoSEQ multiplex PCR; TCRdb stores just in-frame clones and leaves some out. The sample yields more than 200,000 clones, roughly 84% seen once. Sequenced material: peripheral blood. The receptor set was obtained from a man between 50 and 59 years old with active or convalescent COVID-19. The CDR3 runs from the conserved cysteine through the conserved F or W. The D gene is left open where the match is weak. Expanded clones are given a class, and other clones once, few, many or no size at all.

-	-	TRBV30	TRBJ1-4	TGTGCCTGGAGTGAGGGGGCAACTAATGAAAAACTGTTTTTT	CAWSEGATNEKLFF
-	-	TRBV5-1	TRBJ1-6	TGCGCCAGCAGCTCAGAAGGGAGCTCCTATAATTCACCCCTCCACTTT	CASSSEGSSYNSPLHF
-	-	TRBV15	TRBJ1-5	TGTGCCACCTCCCTAGGTAGCAATCAGCCCCAGCATTTT	CATSLGSNQPQHF
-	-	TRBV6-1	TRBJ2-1	TGTGCCAGCAGTCAAAAGGCGGGTGAGCAGTTCTTC	CASSQKAGEQFF
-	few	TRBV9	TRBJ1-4	TGTGCCAGCAGCGCCAAACAGGGCCTTAATGAAAAACTGTTTTTT	CASSAKQGLNEKLFF
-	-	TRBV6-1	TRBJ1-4	TGTGCCAGCAGTGAAGCTTTAGGGGTTGAGGAAAAACTGTTTTTT	CASSEALGVEEKLFF
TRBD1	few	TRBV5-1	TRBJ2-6	TGCGCCAGCAGCGACGACAGGGGCATCTCTGGGGCCAACGTCCTGACTTTC	CASSDDRGISGANVLTF
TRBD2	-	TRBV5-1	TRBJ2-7	TGCGCCAGCAGCTCGGTGGGACTAGCGGCCTCCTACGAGCAGTACTTC	CASSSVGLAASYEQYF
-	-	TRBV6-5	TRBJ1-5	TGTGCCAGCAGTTATTCGGGCGGGAATCAGCCCCAGCATTTT	CASSYSGGNQPQHF
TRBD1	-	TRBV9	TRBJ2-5	TGTGCCAGCAGCCCCCTGACAGGGGAAGAGACCCAGTACTTC	CASSPLTGEETQYF
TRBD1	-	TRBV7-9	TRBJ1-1	TGTGCCAGCAGCCACACGACAGGGGGGAACACTGAAGCTTTCTTT	CASSHTTGGNTEAFF
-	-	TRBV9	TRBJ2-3	TGTGCCAGCAGCGTAGTAGGGGGTGAGGGCACAGATACGCAGTATTTT	CASSVVGGEGTDTQYF
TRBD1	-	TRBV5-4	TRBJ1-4	TGTGCCAGCAGTCCGGGCCGGGACAGGGTATTAGGGAATGAAAAACTGTTTTTT	CASSPGRDRVLGNEKLFF
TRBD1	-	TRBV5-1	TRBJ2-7	TGCGCCAGCAGCTTAGGACAGGGGCCCTACGAGCAGTACTTC	CASSLGQGPYEQYF
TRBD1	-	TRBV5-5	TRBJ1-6	TGTGCCAGCAGCCTAGGACAGGTGTATTCACCCCTCCACTTT	CASSLGQVYSPLHF
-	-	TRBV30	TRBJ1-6	TGTGCCTTTCAGGGGATAAGCTCCTATAATTCACCCCTCCACTTT	CAFQGISSYNSPLHF
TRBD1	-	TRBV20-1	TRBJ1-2	TGCAGTGGAAGTGAGGGGGCAAGCTATGGCTACACCTTC	CSGSEGASYGYTF
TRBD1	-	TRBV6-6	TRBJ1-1	TGTGCCAGCAGTTATGGACAGGATGGGGCTTTCTTT	CASSYGQDGAFF
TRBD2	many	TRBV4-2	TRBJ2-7	TGTGCCAGCAGCCAAGAAACTAGCGGGCTAACCTACGAGCAGTACTTC	CASSQETSGLTYEQYF
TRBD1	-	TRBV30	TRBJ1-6	TGTGCCCTAGGGACAGGGGGATCTGGTTCACCCCTCCACTTT	CALGTGGSGSPLHF
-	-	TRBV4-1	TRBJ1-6	TGCGCCAGCAGCCTGAACAGTGTTGGGTCACCCCTCCACTTT	CASSLNSVGSPLHF
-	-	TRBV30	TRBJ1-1	TGTGCCTGGAGTCAACATGCTAACACTGAAGCTTTCTTT	CAWSQHANTEAFF
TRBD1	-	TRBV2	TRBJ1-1	TGTGCCAGCAGTGATCCGCAGGGGGCGAGGACTGAAGCTTTCTTT	CASSDPQGARTEAFF
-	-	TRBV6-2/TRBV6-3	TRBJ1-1	TGTGCCAGCAGTTATTCCGGACAGACCACTGAAGCTTTCTTT	CASSYSGQTTEAFF
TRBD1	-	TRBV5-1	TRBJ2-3	TGCGCCAGCAGCGACGGACAGGGGAGCGCAGATACGCAGTATTTT	CASSDGQGSADTQYF
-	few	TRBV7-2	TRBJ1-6	TGTGCCAGCAGCTTATCCGGGGGGGGAAATTCACCCCTCCACTTT	CASSLSGGGNSPLHF
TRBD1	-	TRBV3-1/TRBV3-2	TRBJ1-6	TGTGCCAGCAGCCGTCGGGACAGGGAATCACCCCTCCACTTT	CASSRRDRESPLHF
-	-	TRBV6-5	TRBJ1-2	TGTGCCAGCAGTCAGACTGGAGCTGGCTATGGCTACACCTTC	CASSQTGAGYGYTF
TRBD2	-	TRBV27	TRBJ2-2	TGTGCCAGCAGTCCGGGACTAGCGGGGGGGCCCACCGGGGAGCTGTTTTTT	CASSPGLAGGPTGELFF
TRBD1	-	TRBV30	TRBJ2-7	TGTGCCTGGAGTGGGGGACAGGGAATTGAGGAGCAGTACTTC	CAWSGGQGIEEQYF
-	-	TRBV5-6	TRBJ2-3	TGTGCCAGCAGCTTTTCAGGGGCGAGAGCGACAGATACGCAGTATTTT	CASSFSGARATDTQYF
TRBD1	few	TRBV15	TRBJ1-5	TGTGCCACCAGCAGGGGGACAGGGGTGAGGGATCAGCCCCAGCATTTT	CATSRGTGVRDQPQHF
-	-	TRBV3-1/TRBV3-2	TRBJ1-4	TGTGCCAGCACCCGGGGGGCAGGGGACGATGAAAAACTGTTTTTT	CASTRGAGDDEKLFF
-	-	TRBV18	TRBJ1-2	TGTGCCAGCTCACCCGAGGGTGGGTATGGCTACACCTTC	CASSPEGGYGYTF
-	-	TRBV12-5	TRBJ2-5	TGTGCTAGTGGTTTGGGGACGGGGCAAGAGACCCAGTACTTC	CASGLGTGQETQYF
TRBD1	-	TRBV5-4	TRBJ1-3	TGTGCCAGCAAGCCAGGGGGACCTGGAAACACCATATATTTT	CASKPGGPGNTIYF
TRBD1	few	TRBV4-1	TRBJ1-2	TGCGCCAGCAGCCAGACTGGACAGGGTCCCATCTATGGCTACACCTTC	CASSQTGQGPIYGYTF
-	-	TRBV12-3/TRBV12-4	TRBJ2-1	TGTGCCAGCAGTTTATGGGGGGATGAGCAGTTCTTC	CASSLWGDEQFF
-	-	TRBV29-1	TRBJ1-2	TGCAGCGTTGCAGTGTCCAACTATGGCTACACCTTC	CSVAVSNYGYTF
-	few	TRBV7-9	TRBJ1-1	TGTGCCAGCAGCGGGGAGGACACTGAAGCTTTCTTT	CASSGEDTEAFF
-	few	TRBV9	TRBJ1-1	TGTGCCAGCAGCACCCCCAGGGACTCCATAAGGACTGAAGCTTTCTTT	CASSTPRDSIRTEAFF
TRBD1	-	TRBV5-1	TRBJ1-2	TGCGCCAGCAGCTTGGCCGGGACAGGGACATATGCTACGGGCTACACCTTC	CASSLAGTGTYATGYTF
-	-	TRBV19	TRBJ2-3	TGTGCCAGTAGTGACCGGGGGGCGGACACAGATACGCAGTATTTT	CASSDRGADTDTQYF
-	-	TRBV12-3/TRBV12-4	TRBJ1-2	TGTGCCAGCAGTACTCGAAGGACTTACGGCTACACCTTC	CASSTRRTYGYTF
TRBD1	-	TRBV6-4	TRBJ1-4	TGTGCCAGCAGTGGACAGGGAAGAAGGGAAAAACTGTTTTTT	CASSGQGRREKLFF
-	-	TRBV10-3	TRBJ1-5	TGTGCCATCAGTCCAGGTATCAATGAGCCCCAGCATTTT	CAISPGINEPQHF
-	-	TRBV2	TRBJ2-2	TGTGCCAGCAGACTGGACTATCTCAACACCGGGGAGCTGTTTTTT	CASRLDYLNTGELFF
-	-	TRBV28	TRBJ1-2	TGTGCCAGTTTAGGACAGAACTATGGCTACACCTTC	CASLGQNYGYTF
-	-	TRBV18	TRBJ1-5	TGTGCCAGCTCACTGGGCAGGGGAAACAATCAGCCCCAGCATTTT	CASSLGRGNNQPQHF
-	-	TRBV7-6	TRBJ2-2	TGTGCCAGCAGCTTAGGTGGGGGCCTAAGAGGCACCGGGGAGCTGTTTTTT	CASSLGGGLRGTGELFF
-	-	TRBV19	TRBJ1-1	TGTGCCAGTACCCTCCGGGGACTAGAAGCTTTCTTT	CASTLRGLEAFF
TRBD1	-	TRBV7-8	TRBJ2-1	TGTGCCAGCAGCTTAAGCGGACAGGGGCTCAATGAGCAGTTCTTC	CASSLSGQGLNEQFF
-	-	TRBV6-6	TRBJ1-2	TGTGCCAGCAGTTACTCGACTTCATCCGATGGCTACACCTTC	CASSYSTSSDGYTF
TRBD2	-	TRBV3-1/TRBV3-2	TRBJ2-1	TGTGCCAGCAGCCAACTAGCGGTCCTTAACAATGAGCAGTTCTTC	CASSQLAVLNNEQFF
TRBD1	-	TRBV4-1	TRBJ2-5	TGCGCCAGCAGCCACCCGGGACAGGGAAGGCAAGAGACCCAGTACTTC	CASSHPGQGRQETQYF
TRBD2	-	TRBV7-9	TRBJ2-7	TGTGCCAGCAGCCAACTAGCGAACGAGCAGTACTTC	CASSQLANEQYF
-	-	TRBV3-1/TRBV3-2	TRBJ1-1	TGTGCCAGCAGCCAAGGGCACAGGGCAGTTGGTGAAGCTTTCTTT	CASSQGHRAVGEAFF
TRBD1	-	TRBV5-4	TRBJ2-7	TGTGCCAGCAGCCCGAGGACAGGCCAATACGAGCAGTACTTC	CASSPRTGQYEQYF
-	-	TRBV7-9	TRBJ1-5	TGTGCCAGCAGCTTAGACGGGAGAGGGGGCAATCAGCCCCAGCATTTT	CASSLDGRGGNQPQHF
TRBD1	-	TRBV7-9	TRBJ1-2	TGTGCCAGCAGCTTGGGGACGGGACAGGGAAACTATGGCTACACCTTC	CASSLGTGQGNYGYTF